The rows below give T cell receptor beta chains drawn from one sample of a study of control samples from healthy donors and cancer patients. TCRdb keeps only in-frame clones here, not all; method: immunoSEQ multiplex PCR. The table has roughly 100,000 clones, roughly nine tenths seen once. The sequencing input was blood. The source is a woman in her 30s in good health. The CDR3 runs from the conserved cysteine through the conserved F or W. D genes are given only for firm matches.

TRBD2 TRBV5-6 CASSLTSGAYNEQFF
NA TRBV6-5 CASRQRQPSYNEQFF
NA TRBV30 CAWITPNYGYTF
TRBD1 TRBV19 CASSILAGGKNTEAFF
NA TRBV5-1 CASSFPAGESKETQYF
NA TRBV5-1 CASSLVPDVSGNTIYF
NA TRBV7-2 CASSAVILWAGTRRELFF
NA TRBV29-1 CSVEMVNTEAFF
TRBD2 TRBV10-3 CAIRPGTSAPLSSTDTQYF
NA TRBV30 CAWSTGLGDYEQYF
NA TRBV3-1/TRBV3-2 CASSPAQVNQPQHF
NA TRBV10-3 CAISDRGPNYGYTF
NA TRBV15 CATSRAYSVYSNQPQHF
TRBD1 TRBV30 CAWTRQGGNQPQHF
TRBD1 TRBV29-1 CSAVTGANTEAFF
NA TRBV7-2 CASSLGVGGSTDTQYF
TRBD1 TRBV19 CASTPGQGLGEQYF
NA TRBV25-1 CASETGARNTIYF
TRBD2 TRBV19 CASIQTSGYNEQFF
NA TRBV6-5 CASSYVPDSPSLHF
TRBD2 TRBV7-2 CASSLEGLAGVGETQYF
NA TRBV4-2 CASSQIGPGRDGNTIYF
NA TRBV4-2 CASSQPRQTPYGYTF
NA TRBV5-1 CASRLNEKLFF
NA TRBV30 CAWSSGTRWNTEAFF
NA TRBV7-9 CASSLASGANEQFF
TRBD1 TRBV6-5 CASRPRTGGKYEQYF
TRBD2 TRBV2 CASSEALAGVGQYF
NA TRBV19 CASSKTRDAGTLGNTIYF
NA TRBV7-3 CASSSGVGDTIEQFF
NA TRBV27 CASRFRSGANVLTF
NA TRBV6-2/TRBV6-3 CASSYLTSYGYTF
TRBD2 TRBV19 CASSIGPSGDDTQYF
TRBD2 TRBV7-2 CASSVISGRNEQYF
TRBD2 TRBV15 CATSRNGPRTSGGDTQYF
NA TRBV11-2 CASSLGGGSRITQYF
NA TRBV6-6 CASSRDGYGYTF
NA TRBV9 CASSVAPATNEKLFF
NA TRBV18 CASSPSQRKETQYF
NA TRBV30 CVLSVGYGYTF
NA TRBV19 CASSMVEGGNTEAFF
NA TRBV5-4 CASSRPGIDTQYF
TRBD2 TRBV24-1 CATSAGLAPGDTQYF
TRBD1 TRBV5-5 CASSPGDSTSNYGYTF
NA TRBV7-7 CASSLGSGLGNTIYF
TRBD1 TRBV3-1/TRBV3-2 CASSQGETRKLFF
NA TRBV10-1 CASSIYASDEQYF
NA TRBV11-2 CASSPSIHEKLFF